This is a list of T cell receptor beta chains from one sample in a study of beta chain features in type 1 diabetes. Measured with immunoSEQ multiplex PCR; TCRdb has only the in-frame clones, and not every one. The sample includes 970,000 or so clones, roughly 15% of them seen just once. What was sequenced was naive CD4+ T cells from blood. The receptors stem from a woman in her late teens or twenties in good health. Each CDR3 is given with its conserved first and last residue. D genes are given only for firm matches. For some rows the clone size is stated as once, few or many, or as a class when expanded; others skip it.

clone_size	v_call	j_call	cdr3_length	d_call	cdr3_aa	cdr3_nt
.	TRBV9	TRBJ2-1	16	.	CASSPLLGLSSNEQFF	TGTGCCAGCAGCCCACTTTTGGGGTTAAGCTCCAATGAGCAGTTCTTC
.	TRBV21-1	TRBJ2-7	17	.	CASSEKSTALMGYEQYF	TGTGCCAGCAGCGAAAAGAGTACCGCCCTGATGGGCTACGAGCAGTACTTC
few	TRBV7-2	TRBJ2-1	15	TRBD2	CASSVPGLGKSEQFF	TGTGCCAGCAGCGTGCCGGGACTAGGGAAAAGTGAGCAGTTCTTC
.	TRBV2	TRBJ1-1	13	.	CASSEALGAREFF	TGTGCCAGCAGTGAAGCTTTGGGGGCACGGGAGTTCTTT
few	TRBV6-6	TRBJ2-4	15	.	CASSYSTQGGNIQYF	TGTGCCAGCAGTTACTCGACGCAGGGGGGGAACATTCAGTACTTC
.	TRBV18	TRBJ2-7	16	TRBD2	CASSPMGTSGRGEQYF	TGTGCCAGCTCACCGATGGGGACTAGCGGGAGAGGGGAGCAGTACTTC
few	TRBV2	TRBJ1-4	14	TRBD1	CASGRGPSNEKLFF	TGTGCCAGCGGCAGGGGGCCGTCTAATGAAAAACTGTTTTTT
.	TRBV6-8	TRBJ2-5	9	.	CARIETQYF	TGTGCCAGGATAGAGACCCAGTACTTC
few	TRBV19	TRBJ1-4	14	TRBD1	CASTPTGVNEKLFF	TGTGCCAGTACTCCGACAGGGGTTAATGAAAAACTGTTTTTT
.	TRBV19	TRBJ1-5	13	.	CATQPGLNQPQHF	TGTGCCACACAGCCAGGGCTTAATCAGCCCCAGCATTTT
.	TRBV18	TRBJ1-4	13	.	CASSGQLNEKLFF	TGTGCCAGCTCAGGACAGCTTAATGAAAAACTGTTTTTT
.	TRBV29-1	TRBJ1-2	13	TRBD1	CSVSDRVSYGYTF	TGCAGCGTGTCCGACAGGGTGAGCTATGGCTACACCTTC
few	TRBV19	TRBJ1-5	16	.	CASSILAVAVNQPQHF	TGTGCCAGTAGTATATTGGCGGTGGCAGTGAATCAGCCCCAGCATTTT
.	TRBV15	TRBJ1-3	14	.	CATSRDDRGNTIYF	TGTGCCACCAGCAGAGACGACAGGGGAAACACCATATATTTT
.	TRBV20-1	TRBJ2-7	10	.	CSASHSEQYF	TGCAGTGCCAGTCACTCCGAGCAGTACTTC
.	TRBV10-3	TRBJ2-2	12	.	CATRKNTGELFF	TGTGCCACCCGGAAGAACACCGGGGAGCTGTTTTTT
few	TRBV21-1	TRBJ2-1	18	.	CASSKPKQNSPSYNEQFF	TGTGCCAGCAGCAAACCAAAGCAGAATTCCCCCTCCTACAATGAGCAGTTCTTC
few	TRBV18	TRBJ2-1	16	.	CASSPFGEGSYNEQFF	TGTGCCAGCTCACCATTTGGAGAAGGATCCTACAATGAGCAGTTCTTC
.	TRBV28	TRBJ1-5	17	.	CASSKATARYSNQPQHF	TGTGCCAGCAGTAAGGCCACTGCCCGCTATAGCAATCAGCCCCAGCATTTT
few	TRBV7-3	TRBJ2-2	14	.	CASGPDSNTGELFF	TGTGCCAGCGGCCCGGATTCGAACACCGGGGAGCTGTTTTTT
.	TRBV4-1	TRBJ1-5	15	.	CASSQGLTNNQPQHF	TGCGCCAGCAGCCAAGGTCTGACCAACAATCAGCCCCAGCATTTT
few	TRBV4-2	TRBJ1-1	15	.	CASSQDGGTNTEAFF	TGTGCCAGCAGCCAAGATGGCGGAACGAACACTGAAGCTTTCTTT
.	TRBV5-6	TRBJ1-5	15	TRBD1	CASSKGQGTNQPQHF	TGTGCCAGCAGCAAAGGACAGGGAACGAATCAGCCCCAGCATTTT
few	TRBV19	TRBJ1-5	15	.	CASSITGNGNQPQHF	TGTGCCAGTAGTATAACAGGTAACGGCAATCAGCCCCAGCATTTT
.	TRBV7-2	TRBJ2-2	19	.	CASSFRRGFLTGPTGELFF	TGTGCCAGCAGCTTTAGGAGGGGATTTCTAACAGGTCCTACCGGGGAGCTGTTTTTT
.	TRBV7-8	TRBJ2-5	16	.	CASSLRRLRPQETQYF	TGTGCCAGCAGCTTAAGGCGTCTACGCCCCCAAGAGACCCAGTACTTC
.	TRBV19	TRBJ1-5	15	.	CASSIWVEGNQPQHF	TGTGCCAGTAGTATTTGGGTTGAAGGCAATCAGCCCCAGCATTTT
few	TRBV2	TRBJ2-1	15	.	CASTGEGSSYNEQFF	TGTGCCAGCACCGGGGAAGGGAGCTCCTACAATGAGCAGTTCTTC
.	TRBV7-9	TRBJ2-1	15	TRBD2	CASSLVSSGHNEQFF	TGTGCCAGCAGCTTAGTTTCTAGCGGACACAATGAGCAGTTCTTC
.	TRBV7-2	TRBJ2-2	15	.	CASSLVSGSSGELFF	TGTGCCAGCAGCTTAGTATCGGGAAGTAGCGGGGAGCTGTTTTTT
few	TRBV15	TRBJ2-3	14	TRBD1	CATSRATGSDTQYF	TGTGCCACCAGCAGAGCGACAGGGTCAGATACGCAGTATTTT
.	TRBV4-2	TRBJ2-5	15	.	CASSQGVGYKETQYF	TGTGCCAGCAGCCAAGGTGTGGGCTATAAAGAGACCCAGTACTTC
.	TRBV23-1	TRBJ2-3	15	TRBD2	CASGKTSGMMDTQYF	TGCGCCAGCGGGAAGACTAGCGGGATGATGGATACGCAGTATTTT
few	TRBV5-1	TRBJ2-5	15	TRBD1	CASSVGTALQETQYF	TGCGCCAGCAGCGTAGGGACAGCACTTCAAGAGACCCAGTACTTC
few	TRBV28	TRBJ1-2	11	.	CASRGNYGYTF	TGTGCCAGCCGGGGGAACTATGGCTACACCTTC
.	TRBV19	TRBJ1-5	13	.	CASSVGWGQPQHF	TGTGCCAGTAGTGTGGGTTGGGGTCAGCCCCAGCATTTT
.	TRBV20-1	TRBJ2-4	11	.	CSASMGNIQYF	TGCAGTGCTTCGATGGGGAACATTCAGTACTTC
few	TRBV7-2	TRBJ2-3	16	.	CASSLIRGKAADTQYF	TGTGCCAGCAGCTTAATAAGGGGAAAGGCGGCAGATACGCAGTATTTT
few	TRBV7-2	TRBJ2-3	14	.	CATRLGQNTDTQYF	TGTGCCACCAGACTGGGGCAGAACACAGATACGCAGTATTTT
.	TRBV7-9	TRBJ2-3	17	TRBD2	CASSRGGGSDTRDAQYF	TGTGCCAGCAGCCGGGGGGGCGGTTCCGACACACGAGATGCGCAGTATTTT
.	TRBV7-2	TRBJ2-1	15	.	CASSVTSLAHNEQFF	TGTGCCAGCAGCGTCACTAGTCTGGCACACAATGAGCAGTTCTTC